These 27 T cell receptor beta chains were sequenced from one sample in a study of Graves' ophthalmopathy and Graves' hyperthyroidism. Transcripts of RNA were the source for amplifying TCR beta CDR3 regions. HTBI-primed RT-PCR formed the first round, and a multiplex PCR formed the second. TCRdb re-analysed the multiplex PCR reads in MiXCR, keeping a single row per CDR3 protein. The sample has 650,000 to 900,000 distinct CDR3 sequences; 40% are singletons. Sequencing was performed on peripheral blood. The receptor set was obtained from an adult man with Graves' ophthalmopathy.

This clonotype was picked up a small number of times. This sequence joins TRBV20-1 and TRBJ2-7; 7 positions agree with TRBD1. The germline V gene has CDR1 DFQATT and CDR2 SNEGSKA (reference sequence). The CDR3 runs to 15 residues. The junction had 14 bases not matched to a gene; V was cut back by 4 bases and J by 5 bases. DNA for the CDR3: TGCAGTGCTAAGCTCGGCAGGGGGTTTCTCGACGAGCAGTACTTC. It yields the protein CSAKLGRGFLDEQYF.

This clonotype turned up a few times. The chain has TRBV12-3 or TRBV12-4 and TRBJ2-7; no firm D call. V lost 5 bases and J lost 3, with 11 bases in between. This CDR3 has 13 residues. CDR3 loop: CASSIGRNYEQYF. The DNA of the CDR3 is TGTGCCAGCAGTATCGGCAGGAACTACGAGCAGTACTTC.

This clonotype was found many times. V is TRBV9 and J is TRBJ1-2; D might be TRBD1 (5 bases). CDR3 length equals 14 residues. Germline V gives CDR1 SGDLS, CDR2 YYNGEE. V shed 2 bases and J shed 4 bases, with 12 bases lying between them. CDR3 DNA sequence: TGTGCCAGCAGCGTTGGCTTGGGGGGCTATGGCTACACCTTC. Protein product: CASSVGLGGYGYTF.

The chain links TRBV19 to TRBJ2-7; perhaps TRBD1 as D (6 bases). The CDR3 consists of 17 residues. The V gene's germline CDR1 is LNHDA and CDR2 SQIVND (reference sequence). Trimming took off 0 bases at V and 3 bases at J, with 18 bases between the two ends. CDR3 region: CASSIDGYEGQLYEQYF. For the CDR3, the DNA is TGTGCCAGTAGTATAGACGGGTACGAGGGACAACTCTACGAGCAGTACTTC.

The chain links TRBV12-3 or TRBV12-4 to TRBJ1-1, with D possibly being TRBD1 (6 bases). Trimming left V 5 bases short and J 7 bases short, with 17 bases between. The CDR3 loop spans 14 amino acids. CDR3 residues: CASSIQGPGGEAFF. The CDR3 region has the DNA TGTGCCAGCAGTATACAGGGCCCCGGAGGTGAAGCTTTCTTT.

The chain carries TRBV15 and TRBJ1-2; D ambiguous. Per the germline V gene, CDR1 is LNHNV and CDR2 is YYDKDF (reference sequence). V dropped 5 bases and J dropped 8 bases, with 6 bases sitting between them. This CDR3 has 10 amino acids. The CDR3 spells CATSEGGYTF. In nucleotides, the CDR3 is TGTGCCACCAGCGAAGGCGGCTACACCTTC.

This clonotype was counted many times. The V call is TRBV7-2, the J call TRBJ2-7, with 16 bases that match TRBD2. Trimming took 5 bases from V and 3 from J; bases not matched to a gene: 10. This CDR3 is 18 amino acids long. The germline CDR1 and CDR2 sequences are SGHTA and FQGNSA. As DNA, the CDR3 is TGTGCCAGCAGCGCCCTCTCCGGGACTAGCGGGAGGGGCTACGAGCAGTACTTC. Amino acids: CASSALSGTSGRGYEQYF.

This clonotype has at least ten counts. V gene TRBV7-3 combines with J gene TRBJ2-5; TRBD2 agrees at 10 bases. This CDR3 has 18 amino acids. Germline V gene sequence: CDR1 SGHTA, CDR2 FQGTGA. With V trimmed by 3 bases and J by 0 bases, 10 bases remained unmatched. The DNA for the CDR3 is TGTGCCAGCAGCTTTCATCTAGCGGGGGTGTGGGACCAAGAGACCCAGTACTTC. This sequence encodes CASSFHLAGVWDQETQYF.

About this clonotype: At one end the junction does not follow the germline gene, possibly because of a read error. This chain uses TRBV6-6 with TRBJ2-3; D possibly corresponds to TRBD1 (6 bases). Looked up from germline, CDR1 is MNHNY and CDR2 is SVGAGI (reference sequence). This CDR3 has 15 amino acids. CDR3 protein: CASDGQRLISDTQDF. The CDR3 DNA follows: TGTGCCAGTGATGGACAGCGACTAATCTCGGATACGCAGGATTTT.

As to this clonotype: Germline is not matched at one junction end, which may reflect a read error. The rearrangement uses TRBV7-9 and TRBJ1-4; 10 positions match TRBD1. The CDR3 sequence is 13 residues long. CDR1 and CDR2 (germline): SEHNR, FQNEAQ (reference sequence). In DNA, the CDR3 is TGTGCCAGCAGCTCGGACAGGGGGGAAAAACTATTTTTT. As protein: CASSSDRGEKLFF.

This chain joins TRBV4-3 and TRBJ1-2; 9 bases fit TRBD1. CDR1 and CDR2 from the germline V gene are LGHNA and YSLEER. This CDR3 spans 15 amino acids. The V and J ends lost 4 bases and 1 base, in that order; junction bases with no gene match: 4. The CDR3 sequence: CASSRRDRDNYGYTF. In DNA, the CDR3 is TGCGCCAGCAGCCGGCGGGACAGGGATAACTATGGCTACACCTTC.

This clonotype was seen more than once but under ten times. DNA of the CDR3: TGCAGTGCTAGAGTGCCAGGGACAGGGACCCAGTACTTC. Residues: CSARVPGTGTQYF. J is TRBJ2-5 and V is TRBV20-1, with 8 bases matching TRBD1. This CDR3 region has 13 residues. The germline CDR1 and CDR2 sequences are DFQATT and SNEGSKA (reference sequence). V was clipped by 1 base and J by 7 bases; unmatched bases: 5.

A few counts support this clonotype. This chain connects TRBV20-1 to TRBJ1-5; 9 positions match TRBD1. The CDR3 has 14 residues. Germline loops: CDR1 DFQATT, CDR2 SNEGSKA (reference sequence). The V segment lost 2 bases and the J segment 5 bases; nucleotides outside the gene matches: 4. The chain's CDR3 is CSARTGQGDQPQHF. CDR3 nucleotides: TGCAGTGCTAGAACGGGACAGGGCGATCAGCCCCAGCATTTT.

This clonotype was counted at least ten times. The V call is TRBV5-8, the J call TRBJ1-6; 7 bases line up with TRBD1. Germline V gives CDR1 SGHTS, CDR2 YDEGEE. The CDR3 has 14 amino acids. J was trimmed by 7 bases and V by 5 bases; bases with no gene match: 6. CDR3 bases: TGTGCCAGCAGTCAAACAGGGGCCAATTCACCCCTCCACTTT. Translating gives CASSQTGANSPLHF.

As regards this clonotype: One junction end does not reproduce the germline sequence, and a read error may be involved. This chain links TRBV10-3 with TRBJ1-1, with no clear D. The germline V gene has CDR1 ENHRY and CDR2 SYGVKD. This CDR3 is 15 amino acids long. The CDR3 loop reads CASSKARGLNTEAFF. In nucleotides, the CDR3 is TGTGCCAGCAGTAAAGCCAGAGGCTTAAACACTGAAGCTTTCTTT.

The chain employs TRBV9 and TRBJ1-2; D is possibly TRBD1 (5 bases). Between the trimmed V and J ends, which lost 4 bases and 8 bases, there was a span of 12 bases. The V gene's germline CDR1 is SGDLS and CDR2 YYNGEE. This CDR3 has 12 residues. The CDR3 DNA sequence: TGTGCCAGCAGCCTGACAGAATCCGGCTACACCTTC. Protein: CASSLTESGYTF.

This clonotype appeared many times. V and J are TRBV19 and TRBJ1-1; no firm D call. The CDR3 consists of 13 residues. CDR1 is LNHDA and CDR2 is SQIVND in the germline V gene (reference sequence). The V and J ends lost 2 bases and 1 base respectively, with 5 bases between them. The CDR3 DNA reads TGTGCCAGTAGTATACCTTGGAACACTGAAGCTTTCTTT. Protein: CASSIPWNTEAFF. Supplemented by reference TRBV19 and TRBJ1-1, the full variable domain reads DGGITQSPKYLFRKEGQNVTLSCEQNLNHDAMYWYRQDPGQGLRLIYYSQIVNDFQKGDIAEGYSVSREKKESFPLTVTSAQKNPTAFYLCASSIPWNTEAFFGQGTRLTVV.

For this clonotype: This may stem from a read error, because a much larger clone lies one nucleotide away. The chain employs TRBV11-1 and TRBJ2-7; no definite D call. Germline CDR1 and CDR2: SGHAT and FQDESV (reference sequence). This CDR3 has 13 residues. V was pared by 6 bases and J by 4 bases, with 13 bases between. In DNA, the CDR3 is TGTGCCAGCAGACTTCCAGAGAATTACGAGCAGTACTTC. Translation gives CASRLPENYEQYF.

In the case of this clonotype: This clone may be a read error of a much larger clone one base away. The conserved phenylalanine or tryptophan normally closing the CDR3 is absent here, so this likely arose from a read error. The chain joins TRBV7-9 to TRBJ1-6; TRBD1 matches at 7 bases. V lost 6 bases to trimming and J lost 5 bases; unmatched junction nucleotides: 4. The CDR3 totals 14 residues. Germline values: CDR1 SEHNR, CDR2 FQNEAQ (reference sequence). The CDR3 here is CASRQTGNNSPLHL. For the CDR3, the DNA is TGTGCCAGCAGACAGACAGGGAATAATTCACCCCTCCACCTT.

The rearrangement links TRBV12-3 or TRBV12-4 to TRBJ1-2; 11 nucleotides agree with TRBD1. The CDR3 is made up of 16 amino acids. V shed 3 bases and J 0 bases; nucleotides not matched to a gene: 3. The CDR3 spells CASSLGQGGTNYGYTF. The CDR3 bases are TGTGCCAGCAGTTTGGGACAGGGGGGGACTAACTATGGCTACACCTTC.

Comment on this clonotype: This clone may be a read error of a much larger clone one base away. This sequence joins TRBV6-5 and TRBJ1-6; no firm D call. Trimming left V 8 bases short and J 6 bases short, with 14 bases between. The CDR3 consists of 14 residues. Germline-derived CDR1 and CDR2 are MNHEY and SVGAGI. Here the CDR3 DNA reads TGTGCCAGCGGCAGCGGACGGATTAATTCACCCCTCCACTTT. Protein: CASGSGRINSPLHF.

The genes are TRBV6-1 and TRBJ2-5; 7 positions match TRBD2. Matching the DNA end better, TRBJ2-7 makes the J call doubtful. The CDR3 covers 15 residues. The germline CDR1 and CDR2 sequences are MNHNS and SASEGT. Here the CDR3 reads CASSPPGGISYEQYF. CDR3 bases: TGTGCCAGCTCACCACCGGGGGGTATCAGTTACGAGCAGTACTTC.

This clonotype was recorded many times. The rearrangement links TRBV29-1 to TRBJ1-6; no firm D call. Germline V gives CDR1 SQVTM, CDR2 ANQGSEA. With 4 bases removed from V and 0 bases from J, the gap between germline ends came to 7 bases. The CDR3 length is 14 residues. This chain's CDR3 is CSVGEGSYNSPLHF. As DNA, the CDR3 is TGCAGCGTTGGAGAGGGCTCCTATAATTCACCCCTCCACTTT.

In this sample, this clonotype turned up a few times. The chain is built from TRBV7-2 and TRBJ1-6; D may be TRBD1 (6 bases). Trimming removed 3 bases at V and 7 bases at J, with 10 bases between. Germline V gene sequence: CDR1 SGHTA, CDR2 FQGNSA. The length of the CDR3 is 14 residues. The CDR3 region has the DNA TGTGCCAGCAGCTTTCAGGGGCAGAATTCACCCCTCCACTTT. This translates into CASSFQGQNSPLHF.

The chain joins TRBV7-9 to TRBJ2-2; D not resolved. Germline CDR1 reads SEHNR; CDR2 reads FQNEAQ (reference sequence). The CDR3 sequence is 15 residues long. With 3 bases removed from V and 0 bases from J, the gap between germline ends came to 8 bases. The CDR3 DNA follows: TGTGCCAGCAGCTTTGGTATCCCGAACACCGGGGAGCTGTTTTTT. This gives the protein CASSFGIPNTGELFF. Combining the CDR3 with reference TRBV7-9 and TRBJ2-2 gives the whole variable domain DTGVSQNPRHKITKRGQNVTFRCDPISEHNRLYWYRQTLGQGPEFLTYFQNEAQLEKSRLLSDRFSAERPKGSFSTLEIQRTEQGDSAMYLCASSFGIPNTGELFFGEGSRLTVL.

The chain carries TRBV19 and TRBJ1-1, with 10 bases fitting TRBD1. The germline V gene has CDR1 LNHDA and CDR2 SQIVND (reference sequence). Trimming removed 5 bases from V and 4 bases from J; junction bases left unmatched: 13. The CDR3 is made up of 17 amino acids. The CDR3 DNA sequence: TGTGCCAGTAGTTCCCAACCGGGACAGGGGTACGGCACTGAAGCTTTCTTT. The encoded protein is CASSSQPGQGYGTEAFF.

This clonotype was picked up many times. The chain employs TRBV12-3 or TRBV12-4 and TRBJ1-2; 10 nucleotides align to TRBD1. CDR3 length equals 15 residues. V lost 5 bases, J lost 7 bases, and 10 bases stayed unmatched. Written as DNA, the CDR3 is TGTGCCAGCAGTAACTCCGACAGGGGGCGAAGTGGCTACACCTTC. It is translated as CASSNSDRGRSGYTF.